This TCR beta chain was sequenced in a study of human T cells and chemical hapten exposure. Study results and limitations: DPC sensitization produced no change in TCRs with frequency above 1 in 1000. In the PT1 data, expanded TCR counts showed a positive correlation with patch test score. Relative to controls, expanded TCRs formed significantly more large CDR3 similarity clusters.

The germline V gene encodes CDR1 SGHDT and CDR2 YYEEEE. CDR3 size: 14 residues. The V end lost 0 bases, the J end lost 7 bases, and 11 bases lay between the germline ends. One entry per CDR3 protein results from TCRdb running MiXCR on the RACE reads. The top ten clones hold approximately 1.7% of a sample with around 62,000 distinct CDR3 sequences, approximately 6.7% of them seen once. In its sample, this clonotype was seen many times. Its specificity is unknown. Noted time point: pre-sensitization, week 0. The treatment here: therapeutic diphenylcyclopropenone sensitization with weekly scalp DPC. This TCR was sampled from a woman aged 25 to 39 with alopecia areata. Some clones in this sample may be carry-over from other donors' samples. The chain carries TRBV5-6 and TRBJ2-1, with D maybe TRBD2 (6 bases). The sample here was whole blood, taken in connection with sensitization to the hapten diphenylcyclopropenone (DPC). The CDR3 sequence: CASSLGTKVNEQFF. The CDR3 DNA reads TGTGCCAGCAGCTTGGGGACTAAGGTTAATGAGCAGTTCTTC.